This TCR beta chain originates from a study of cytomegalovirus exposure and HLA in healthy donors. Vbeta (60) and Jbeta (13) primers were used in the PCR. Produced via immunoSEQ multiplex PCR; TCRdb's table is partial and in-frame only. This table has over 130,000 clones, 60% to 85% appearing once. The TCR sequence derives from a man in his forties or fifties in good health and CMV-seropositive. Sequenced input: PBMCs.

The CDR3 loop is CASSRPGLAYEQYF. In DNA form, the CDR3 reads TGTGCCAGCAGCCGACCGGGACTAGCCTACGAGCAGTACTTC. The V gene is TRBV7-9, the J gene TRBJ2-7, with 8 bases that match TRBD2. The CDR3 is 14 residues long. Per the germline V gene, CDR1 is SEHNR and CDR2 is FQNEAQ (reference sequence). With V trimmed by 5 bases and J by 2 bases, 5 bases remained unmatched.